This TCR beta chain stems from a study of CD8+ T cells in alopecia areata. The sequencing template was cDNA reverse transcribed from extracted RNA. The assay was immunoSEQ multiplex PCR, and TCRdb's table has in-frame clones only and misses some. In the table there are some 240,000 clones, about three fifths of which are singletons. The CDR3 totals 13 residues. Germline CDR1 GTSNPN, CDR2 SVGIG (reference sequence). Trimming took off 0 bases at V and 7 bases at J, with 12 bases between the two ends. V gene TRBV30 combines with J gene TRBJ1-2; D is possibly TRBD1 (6 bases). The source of this sequence is a human donor with alopecia areata. Sequences were derived from CD4+ T cells sorted from blood, sampled at week 0. CDR3 DNA sequence: TGTGCCTGGAGTGTGGCAGGGGCGGCTGGCTACACCTTC. It yields the protein CAWSVAGAAGYTF.